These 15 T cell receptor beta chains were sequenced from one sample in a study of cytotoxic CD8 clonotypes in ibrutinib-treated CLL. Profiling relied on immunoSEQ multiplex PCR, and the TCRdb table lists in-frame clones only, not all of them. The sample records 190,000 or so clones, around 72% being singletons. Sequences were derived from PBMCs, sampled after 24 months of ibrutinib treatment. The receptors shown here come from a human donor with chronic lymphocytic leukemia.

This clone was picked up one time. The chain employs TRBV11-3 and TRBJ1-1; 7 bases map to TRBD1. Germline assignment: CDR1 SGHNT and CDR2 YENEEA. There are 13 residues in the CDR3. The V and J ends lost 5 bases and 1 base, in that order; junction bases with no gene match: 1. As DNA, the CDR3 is TGTGCCAGCAGCCGGGACAGGAACACTGAAGCTTTCTTT. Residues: CASSRDRNTEAFF.

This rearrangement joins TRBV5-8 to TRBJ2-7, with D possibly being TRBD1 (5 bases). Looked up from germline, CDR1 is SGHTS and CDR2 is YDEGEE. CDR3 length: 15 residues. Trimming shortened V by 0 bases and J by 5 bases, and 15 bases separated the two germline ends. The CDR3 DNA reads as TGTGCCAGCAGCTTGGAGGGGCGGCGGAGCGACGAGCAGTACTTC. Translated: CASSLEGRRSDEQYF.

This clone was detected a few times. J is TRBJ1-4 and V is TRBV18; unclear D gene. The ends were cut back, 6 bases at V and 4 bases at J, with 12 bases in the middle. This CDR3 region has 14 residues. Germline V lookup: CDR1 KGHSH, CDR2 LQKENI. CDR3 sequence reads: CASSPPGINEKLFF. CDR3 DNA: TGTGCCAGCTCTCCCCCCGGGATTAATGAAAAACTGTTTTTT.

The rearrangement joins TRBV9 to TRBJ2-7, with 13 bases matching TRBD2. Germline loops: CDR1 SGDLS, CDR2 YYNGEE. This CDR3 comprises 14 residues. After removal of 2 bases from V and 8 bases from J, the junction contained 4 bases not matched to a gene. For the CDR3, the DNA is TGTGCCAGCAGCGTGGGGACTAGCGGGAACAAGCAGTACTTC. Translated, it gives CASSVGTSGNKQYF.

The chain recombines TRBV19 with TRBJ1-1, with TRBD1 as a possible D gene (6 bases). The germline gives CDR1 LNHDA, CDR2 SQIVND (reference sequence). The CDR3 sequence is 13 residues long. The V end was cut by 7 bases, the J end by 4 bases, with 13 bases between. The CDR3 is CASKGGFSTEAFF. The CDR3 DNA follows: TGTGCCAGTAAGGGGGGGTTTAGCACTGAAGCTTTCTTT. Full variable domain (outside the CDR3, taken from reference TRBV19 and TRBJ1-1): DGGITQSPKYLFRKEGQNVTLSCEQNLNHDAMYWYRQDPGQGLRLIYYSQIVNDFQKGDIAEGYSVSREKKESFPLTVTSAQKNPTAFYLCASKGGFSTEAFFGQGTRLTVV.

The CDR3 DNA is TGTGCCAGCAGCTTCGGGACAGGGAGTTATCAGCCCCAGCATTTT. This encodes CASSFGTGSYQPQHF. The chain combines TRBV7-2 with TRBJ1-5; TRBD1 agrees at 9 bases. V shed 3 bases and J 5 bases; nucleotides not matched to a gene: 5. CDR3 length: 15 residues. CDR1 SGHTA and CDR2 FQGNSA come from the germline V gene.

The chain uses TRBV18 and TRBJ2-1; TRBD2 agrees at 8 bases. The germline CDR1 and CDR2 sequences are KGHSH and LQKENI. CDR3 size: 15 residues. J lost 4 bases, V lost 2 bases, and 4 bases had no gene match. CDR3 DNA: TGTGCCAGCTCACCATTAGCGGGAACTTACAATGAGCAGTTCTTC. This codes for CASSPLAGTYNEQFF. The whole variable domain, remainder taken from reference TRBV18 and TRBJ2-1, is NAGVMQNPRHLVRRRGQEARLRCSPMKGHSHVYWYRQLPEEGLKFMVYLQKENIIDESGMPKERFSAEFPKEGPSILRIQQVVRGDSAAYFCASSPLAGTYNEQFFGPGTRLTVL.

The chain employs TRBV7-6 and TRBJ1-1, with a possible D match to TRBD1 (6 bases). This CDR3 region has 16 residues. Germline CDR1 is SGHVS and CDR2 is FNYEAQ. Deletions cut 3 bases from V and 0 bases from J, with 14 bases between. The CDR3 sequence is CASSLDFTGLNTEAFF. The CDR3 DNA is TGTGCCAGCAGCTTGGACTTCACAGGGTTGAACACTGAAGCTTTCTTT.

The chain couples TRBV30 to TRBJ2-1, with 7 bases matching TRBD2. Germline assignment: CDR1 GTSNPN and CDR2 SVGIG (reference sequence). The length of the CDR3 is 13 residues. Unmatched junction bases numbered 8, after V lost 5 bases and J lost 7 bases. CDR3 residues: CAWRGRARNEQFF. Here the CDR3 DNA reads TGTGCCTGGCGGGGGAGGGCTCGAAATGAGCAGTTCTTC.

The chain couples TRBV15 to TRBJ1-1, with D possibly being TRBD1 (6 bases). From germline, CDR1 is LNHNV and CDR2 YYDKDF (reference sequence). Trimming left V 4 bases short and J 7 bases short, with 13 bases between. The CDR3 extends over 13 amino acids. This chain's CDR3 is CATSITGGLEAFF. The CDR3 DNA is TGTGCCACCAGCATAACCGGGGGCCTTGAAGCTTTCTTT.

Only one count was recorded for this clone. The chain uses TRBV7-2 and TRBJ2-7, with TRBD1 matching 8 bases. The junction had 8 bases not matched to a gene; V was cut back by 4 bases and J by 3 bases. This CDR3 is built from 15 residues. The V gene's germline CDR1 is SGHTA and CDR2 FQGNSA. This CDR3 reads CASSSARTGYYEQYF. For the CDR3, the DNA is TGTGCCAGCAGCTCCGCTAGGACAGGGTACTACGAGCAGTACTTC.

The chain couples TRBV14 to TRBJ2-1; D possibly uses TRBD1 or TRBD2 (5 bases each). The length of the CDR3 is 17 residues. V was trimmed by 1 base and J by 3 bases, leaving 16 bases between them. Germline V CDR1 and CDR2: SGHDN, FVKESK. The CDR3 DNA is TGTGCCAGCAGCCAAGTCCCGCGACGGGGCAACTACAATGAGCAGTTCTTC. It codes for CASSQVPRRGNYNEQFF.

CDR3 in amino acids: CASSLEASASYEQYF. The CDR3 region has the DNA TGTGCCAGCAGCTTAGAGGCTAGCGCATCCTACGAGCAGTACTTC. This chain uses TRBV7-8 with TRBJ2-7; D perhaps matches TRBD2 (6 bases). Germline CDR1 and CDR2: SGHVS and FQNEAQ. V was pared by 1 base and J by 1 base, with 11 bases between. CDR3 size: 15 residues.

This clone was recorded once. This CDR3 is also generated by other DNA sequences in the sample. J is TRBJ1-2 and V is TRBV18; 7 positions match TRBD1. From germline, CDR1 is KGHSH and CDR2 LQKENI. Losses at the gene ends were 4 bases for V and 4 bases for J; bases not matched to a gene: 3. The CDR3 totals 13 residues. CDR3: CASSLGTVYGYTF. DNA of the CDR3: TGTGCCAGCTCACTCGGGACAGTCTATGGCTACACCTTC.

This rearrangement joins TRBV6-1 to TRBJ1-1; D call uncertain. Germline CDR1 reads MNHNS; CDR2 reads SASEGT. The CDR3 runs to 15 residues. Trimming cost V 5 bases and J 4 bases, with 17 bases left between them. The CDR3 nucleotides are TGTGCCAGCAGTCAAAACCTGGGAGCTTTCACTGAAGCTTTCTTT. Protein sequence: CASSQNLGAFTEAFF.